This TCR beta chain was recovered during a study of cytomegalovirus exposure and HLA in healthy donors. Background on the study: An analysis done earlier identified around 100 million unique TCR beta sequences from about 179 million T cells. From donors who were HLA-typed, an early data release held 80 million or so unique TCRs. Points from the study as a whole: In vitro testing confirmed a few CMV-associated chains as specific for CMV antigens. The study labeled under 200 TCR beta chains cytomegalovirus-associated.

Germline V CDR1 and CDR2: SGHAT, FQNNGV. Trimming shortened V by 5 bases and J by 5 bases, and 19 bases separated the two germline ends. This CDR3 is built from 15 residues. This clone was seen only a few times. What it recognizes is unknown. The PCR was carried out with 60 Vbeta primers and 13 Jbeta primers. The data were produced by immunoSEQ multiplex PCR, yet TCRdb's version contains in-frame clones alone and is incomplete. The sample carries under 200,000 clones, roughly 87% recorded once. The chain couples TRBV11-2 to TRBJ2-7; a weak D match, TRBD2 (5 bases). Sequencing used PBMCs. The sequence derives from a woman in her forties or fifties in good health and CMV-seronegative. The CDR3 DNA follows: TGTGCCAGCAGCCTCCTAGCCGACACTTTCAACGAGCAGTACTTC. Its translation: CASSLLADTFNEQYF.